These T cell receptor beta chains were read from a single sample in a study of vaccination effects on CD4 cells after COVID-19. Sequencing was performed with immunoSEQ multiplex PCR; in TCRdb, only in-frame clones are kept and a portion is missing. Here the sample spans around 70,000 clones, approximately 71% being singletons. Antigens of these TCRs are unknown. Material: CD4+ T cells from PBMCs cultured without peptide, obtained before COVID-19 vaccination. The receptors originated from a human donor who received a COVID-19 vaccine. Both conserved end residues are part of each CDR3. A D gene is named only where the DNA matches it firmly. Rows give clone size only sometimes, using once, few, many, or a class for an expanded clone.

TRBD2	TRBV30	few	TRBJ2-1	TGTGCCTGGAGTCGGGGACTAGCGTTTAACAATGAGCAGTTCTTC	CAWSRGLAFNNEQFF
NA	TRBV30	few	TRBJ1-1	TGTGCCTGGAGTGTAAGTGGGGACACTGAAGCTTTCTTT	CAWSVSGDTEAFF
NA	TRBV7-3	NA	TRBJ2-3	TGTGCCAGCAGCATGGGGCGGAACACAGATACGCAGTATTTT	CASSMGRNTDTQYF
NA	TRBV30	few	TRBJ2-1	TGTGCCTGGAGTATAGGGATTACCTACAATGAGCAGTTCTTC	CAWSIGITYNEQFF
NA	TRBV2	NA	TRBJ1-5	TGTGCCAGCAGTGGACAGCGTTATTCGGGCAATCAGCCCCAGCATTTT	CASSGQRYSGNQPQHF
TRBD1	TRBV3-1/TRBV3-2	few	TRBJ2-6	TGTGCCAGCAGCCAAGACTATTGGACAGGATTTCCCCCTGGGGCCAACGTCCTGACTTTC	CASSQDYWTGFPPGANVLTF
TRBD2	TRBV5-1	NA	TRBJ2-1	TGCGCCAGCAGCTGGACTAGCGGGGGGGCCACCTACAATGAGCAGTTCTTC	CASSWTSGGATYNEQFF
NA	TRBV7-6	NA	TRBJ2-3	TGTGCCAGCAGCTTAGTAGCACTAAGCACAGATACGCAGTATTTT	CASSLVALSTDTQYF
TRBD1	TRBV24-1	NA	TRBJ2-3	TGTGCCACCAGTGTCGGGACAGGCGGCACAGATACGCAGTATTTT	CATSVGTGGTDTQYF
TRBD1	TRBV18	NA	TRBJ1-1	TGTGCCAGCTCACAAATGGACCCTCAGACAGGGACTGAAGCTTTCTTT	CASSQMDPQTGTEAFF
NA	TRBV28	NA	TRBJ1-5	TGTGCCAGCAGTTTATTGGGGCAGCCCCAGCATTTT	CASSLLGQPQHF
NA	TRBV2	NA	TRBJ2-3	TGTGCCAGCGCGTGGGGGGCCACAGATACGCAGTATTTT	CASAWGATDTQYF
NA	TRBV9	NA	TRBJ1-3	TGTGCCAGCAGCCTCCCCGGGCGAAACACCATATATTTT	CASSLPGRNTIYF
TRBD2	TRBV6-4	NA	TRBJ2-1	TGTGCCAGCAGTGTTGAGGCGGGGGGGCCCCATGAGCAGTTCTTC	CASSVEAGGPHEQFF
NA	TRBV27	NA	TRBJ1-3	TGTGCCAGCAGTTCCCGTACGGGAAACACCATATATTTT	CASSSRTGNTIYF
NA	TRBV11-2	few	TRBJ2-1	TGTGCCAGCAGCGCCTTCGTCGAGCAGTTCTTC	CASSAFVEQFF
TRBD1	TRBV5-6	NA	TRBJ2-2	TGTGCCAGCAGCTCCAGGGGGCTTGGCACCGGGGAGCTGTTTTTT	CASSSRGLGTGELFF
NA	TRBV2	NA	TRBJ2-2	TGTGCCAGCAGTAGATTAAACACCGGGGAGCTGTTTTTT	CASSRLNTGELFF
TRBD2	TRBV19	NA	TRBJ2-3	TGTGCCAGTAGCCGGACTAGCGGGGGGGTCACAGATACGCAGTATTTT	CASSRTSGGVTDTQYF
TRBD1	TRBV19	NA	TRBJ2-5	TGTGCCAGTACCTCACAGGGGTCAGGGCCAAAGACCCAGTACTTC	CASTSQGSGPKTQYF
NA	TRBV30	NA	TRBJ1-1	TGTGCCTGGAGTCGAGGGGGGAACACTGAAGCTTTCTTT	CAWSRGGNTEAFF
NA	TRBV6-5	once	TRBJ1-1	TGTGCCAGCAGACCCGGGACCCAGAACACTGAAGCTTTCTTT	CASRPGTQNTEAFF
NA	TRBV6-6	NA	TRBJ1-6	TGTGCCAGCAGTGGGACCCCACAGGGCTCACCCCTCCACTTT	CASSGTPQGSPLHF
NA	TRBV5-5	NA	TRBJ1-5	TGTGCCAGCAGCCTGGAGGGGGACAACTATCAGCCCCAGCATTTT	CASSLEGDNYQPQHF
TRBD1	TRBV19	NA	TRBJ1-1	TGTGCCAGTAGTATGGACAGGGGAGTAGTGAACACTGAAGCTTTCTTT	CASSMDRGVVNTEAFF
NA	TRBV4-1	NA	TRBJ1-6	TGCGCCAGCAGCCAGGGAGCCTTGGGGAGTTCACCCCTCCACTTT	CASSQGALGSSPLHF
TRBD1	TRBV5-4	NA	TRBJ2-5	TGTGCCAGCAGTCGGGACAGGGGAATGGAGACCCAGTACTTC	CASSRDRGMETQYF
TRBD1	TRBV5-1	NA	TRBJ1-5	TGCGCCAGCAGCCGCGACAGGGGTGGACAGCCCCAGCATTTT	CASSRDRGGQPQHF
TRBD1	TRBV19	NA	TRBJ1-5	TGTGCCAGTAGTACCCGGGACAGAGTCAAGTATAGCAATCAGCCCCAGCATTTT	CASSTRDRVKYSNQPQHF
TRBD1	TRBV7-2	few	TRBJ1-2	TGTGCCAGCAGCTTGGGACAGAACTATGGCTACACCTTC	CASSLGQNYGYTF
NA	TRBV7-2	NA	TRBJ2-1	TGTGCCAGCAGCTTAGTCCTTTACTTCGGGGGACCAAATGAGCAGTTCTTC	CASSLVLYFGGPNEQFF
NA	TRBV9	NA	TRBJ1-1	TGTGCCAGCAGCGTAGGCAGCTTTATGAACACTGAAGCTTTCTTT	CASSVGSFMNTEAFF
TRBD1	TRBV4-1	NA	TRBJ2-2	TGCGCCAGCAGCCAGGACAGGCCAGAGAACACCGGGGAGCTGTTTTTT	CASSQDRPENTGELFF
NA	TRBV6-5	once	TRBJ1-2	TGTGCCAGCAGTTACATTCAGGGCGACTATGGCTACACCTTC	CASSYIQGDYGYTF
TRBD1	TRBV5-1	NA	TRBJ1-4	TGCGCCAGCAGCTCGGACAGGGGGCGAGAAAAACTGTTTTTT	CASSSDRGREKLFF
NA	TRBV25-1	NA	TRBJ1-1	TGTGCCAGCAGCATAACGGGTCTCCCGCCAGCTTTCTTT	CASSITGLPPAFF
NA	TRBV3-1/TRBV3-2	few	TRBJ2-2	TGTGCCAGCAGCCAAGCCCCTGACGCCGGGGAGCTGTTTTTT	CASSQAPDAGELFF
TRBD1	TRBV23-1	NA	TRBJ1-1	TGCGCCAGCAGTCCCCCTGACAGGGACCACACTGAAGCTTTCTTT	CASSPPDRDHTEAFF
NA	TRBV24-1	few	TRBJ2-1	TGTGCCACCAGTGATTTCTTCCGACATGAGCAGTTCTTC	CATSDFFRHEQFF
NA	TRBV6-6	NA	TRBJ1-2	TGTGCCAGCAGTCAGCAGGGCGGGGTAGATGGCTACACCTTC	CASSQQGGVDGYTF
TRBD1	TRBV7-3	few	TRBJ1-1	TGTGCCAGCAGCTTAACGACAGGGGTGAACACTGAAGCTTTCTTT	CASSLTTGVNTEAFF
NA	TRBV19	NA	TRBJ2-1	TGTGCCAGTAGTATTGGTAGGGATAGCAATGAGCAGTTCTTC	CASSIGRDSNEQFF
TRBD1	TRBV7-9	NA	TRBJ2-1	TGTGCCAGCAGCTTGGACAGGCGCTCACTCTTC	CASSLDRRSLF
NA	TRBV10-1	NA	TRBJ2-3	TGCGCCAGCAGTGAGAGGCTGGGGGCCGCAGATACGCAGTATTTT	CASSERLGAADTQYF
NA	TRBV9	NA	TRBJ1-5	TGTGCCAGCAGCGCGGACTTACGTCAGCCCCAGCATTTT	CASSADLRQPQHF